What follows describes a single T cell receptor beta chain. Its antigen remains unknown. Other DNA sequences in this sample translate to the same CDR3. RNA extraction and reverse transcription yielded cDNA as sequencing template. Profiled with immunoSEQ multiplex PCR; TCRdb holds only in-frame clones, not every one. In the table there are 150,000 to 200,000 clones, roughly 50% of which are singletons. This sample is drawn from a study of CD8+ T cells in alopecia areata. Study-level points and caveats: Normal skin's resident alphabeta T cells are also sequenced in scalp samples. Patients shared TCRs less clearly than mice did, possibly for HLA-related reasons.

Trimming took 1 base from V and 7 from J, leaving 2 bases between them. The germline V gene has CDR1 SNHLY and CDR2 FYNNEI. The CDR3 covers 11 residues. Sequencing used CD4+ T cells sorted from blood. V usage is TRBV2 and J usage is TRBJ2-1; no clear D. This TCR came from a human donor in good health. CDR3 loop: CASSEVNEQFF. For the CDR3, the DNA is TGTGCCAGCAGTGAAGTAAATGAGCAGTTCTTC. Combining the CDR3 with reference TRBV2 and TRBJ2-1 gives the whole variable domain EPEVTQTPSHQVTQMGQEVILRCVPISNHLYFYWYRQILGQKVEFLVSFYNNEISEKSEIFDDQFSVERPDGSNFTLKIRSTKLEDSAMYFCASSEVNEQFFGPGTRLTVL.